This T cell receptor (beta chain) was identified in a study of stem cell transplantation in POMP-related autoinflammatory disease. Assay used: immunoSEQ multiplex PCR; TCRdb lists only in-frame clones, some missing. The table includes more than 25,000 clones, approximately 86% detected once. Germline assignment: CDR1 SGHNT and CDR2 YYREEE (reference sequence). Losses at the gene ends were 3 bases for V and 7 bases for J; bases not matched to a gene: 7. CDR3 size: 16 residues. The clonotype was recovered from a human donor with POMP-related autoinflammation and immune dysregulation (PRAID). Sequenced here: CD4+ T cells from PBMCs, sampled before stem cell transplantation. The rearrangement joins TRBV5-4 to TRBJ2-2, with 12 nucleotides matching TRBD1. The CDR3 nucleotides are TGTGCCAGCAGCTCGCCGGGACAGGGGGCAGTCGGGGAGCTGTTTTTT. Encoded protein: CASSSPGQGAVGELFF. Filled out from reference TRBV5-4 and TRBJ2-2, the complete variable domain reads ETGVTQSPTHLIKTRGQQVTLRCSSQSGHNTVSWYQQALGQGPQFIFQYYREEENGRGNFPPRFSGLQFPNYSSELNVNALELDDSALYLCASSSPGQGAVGELFFGEGSRLTVL.